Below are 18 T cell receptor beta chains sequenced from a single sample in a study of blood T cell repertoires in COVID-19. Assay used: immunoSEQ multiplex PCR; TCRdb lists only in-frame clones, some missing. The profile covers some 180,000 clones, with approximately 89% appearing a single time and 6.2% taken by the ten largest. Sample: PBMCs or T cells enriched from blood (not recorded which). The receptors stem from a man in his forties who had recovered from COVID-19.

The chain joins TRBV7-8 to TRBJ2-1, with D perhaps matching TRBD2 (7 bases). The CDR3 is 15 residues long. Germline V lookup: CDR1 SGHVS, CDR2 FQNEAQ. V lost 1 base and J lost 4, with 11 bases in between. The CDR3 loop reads CASSLGGGPYNEQFF. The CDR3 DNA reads TGTGCCAGCAGCTTAGGCGGGGGCCCTTACAATGAGCAGTTCTTC. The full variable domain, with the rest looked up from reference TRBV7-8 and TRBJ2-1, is GAGVSQSPRYKVAKRGQDVALRCDPISGHVSLFWYQQALGQGPEFLTYFQNEAQLDKSGLPSDRFFAERPEGSVSTLKIQRTQQEDSAVYLCASSLGGGPYNEQFFGPGTRLTVL.

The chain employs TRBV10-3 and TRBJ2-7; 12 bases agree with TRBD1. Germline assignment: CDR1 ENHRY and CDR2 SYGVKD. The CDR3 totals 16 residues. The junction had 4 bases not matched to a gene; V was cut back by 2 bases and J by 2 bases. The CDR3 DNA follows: TGTGCCATCAGTGAGCTGTGGGACAGGGGGCCCTACGAGCAGTACTTC. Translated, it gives CAISELWDRGPYEQYF.

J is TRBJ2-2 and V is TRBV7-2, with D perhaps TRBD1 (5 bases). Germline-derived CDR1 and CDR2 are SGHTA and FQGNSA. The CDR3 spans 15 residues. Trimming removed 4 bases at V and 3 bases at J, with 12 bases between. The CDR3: CASSSRQKYTGELFF. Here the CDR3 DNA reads TGTGCCAGCAGCTCTCGACAGAAATACACCGGGGAGCTGTTTTTT.

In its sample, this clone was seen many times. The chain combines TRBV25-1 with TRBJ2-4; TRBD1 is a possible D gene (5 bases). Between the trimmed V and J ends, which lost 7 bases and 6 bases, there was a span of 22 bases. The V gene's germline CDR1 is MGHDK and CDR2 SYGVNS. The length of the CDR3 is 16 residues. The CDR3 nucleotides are TGTGCCAGCACTCCGACTGGTGGGGCGTACGGAAACATTCAGTACTTC. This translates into CASTPTGGAYGNIQYF.

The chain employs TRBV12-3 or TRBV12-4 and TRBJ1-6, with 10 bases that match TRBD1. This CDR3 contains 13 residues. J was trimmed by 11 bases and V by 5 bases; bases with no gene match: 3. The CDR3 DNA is TGTGCCAGCAGTCCCGGGACAGGGGCACCCCTCCACTTT. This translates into CASSPGTGAPLHF.

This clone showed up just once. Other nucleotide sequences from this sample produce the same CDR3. The CDR3 is CASSVGGSSYEQYF. The CDR3 DNA sequence: TGTGCCAGCAGCGTGGGGGGTTCCTCCTACGAGCAGTACTTC. This chain links TRBV9 with TRBJ2-7; TRBD2 is a possible D gene (6 bases). V lost 2 bases and J 0 bases, leaving 9 bases between the germline ends. The CDR3 covers 14 residues. Germline CDR1 SGDLS, CDR2 YYNGEE.

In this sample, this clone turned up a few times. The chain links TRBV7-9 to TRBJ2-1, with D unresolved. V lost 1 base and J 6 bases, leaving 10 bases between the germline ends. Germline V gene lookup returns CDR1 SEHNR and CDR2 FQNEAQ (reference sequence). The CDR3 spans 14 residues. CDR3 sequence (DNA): TGTGCCAGCAGCTTAGGTCTCACCGGCAATGAGCAGTTCTTC. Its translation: CASSLGLTGNEQFF.

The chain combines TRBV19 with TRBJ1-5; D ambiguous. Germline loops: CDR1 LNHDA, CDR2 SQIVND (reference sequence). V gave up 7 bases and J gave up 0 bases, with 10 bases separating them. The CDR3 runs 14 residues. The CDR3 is CASKAENSNQPQHF. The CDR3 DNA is TGTGCCAGTAAGGCGGAAAATAGCAATCAGCCCCAGCATTTT.

CDR3: CASIPTALNTEAFF. The CDR3 coding sequence is TGTGCCAGCATTCCGACAGCTTTGAACACTGAAGCTTTCTTT. The genes are TRBV27 and TRBJ1-1, with D tentatively TRBD1 (5 bases). Trimming cost V 7 bases and J 0 bases, with 12 bases left between them. Germline CDR1 and CDR2: MNHEY and SMNVEV (reference sequence). The CDR3 consists of 14 residues.

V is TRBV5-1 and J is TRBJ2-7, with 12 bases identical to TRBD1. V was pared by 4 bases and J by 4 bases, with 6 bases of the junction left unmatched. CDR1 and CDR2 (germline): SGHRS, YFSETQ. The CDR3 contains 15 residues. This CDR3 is CASSIPGQGAYEQYF. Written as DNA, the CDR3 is TGCGCCAGCAGCATACCGGGACAGGGGGCTTACGAGCAGTACTTC.

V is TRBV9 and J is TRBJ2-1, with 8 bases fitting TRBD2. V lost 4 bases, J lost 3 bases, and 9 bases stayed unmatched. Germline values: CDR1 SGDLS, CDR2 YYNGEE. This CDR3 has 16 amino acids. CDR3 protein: CASSPLAGGNYNEQFF. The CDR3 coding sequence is TGTGCCAGCAGCCCCCTGGCGGGGGGCAACTACAATGAGCAGTTCTTC.

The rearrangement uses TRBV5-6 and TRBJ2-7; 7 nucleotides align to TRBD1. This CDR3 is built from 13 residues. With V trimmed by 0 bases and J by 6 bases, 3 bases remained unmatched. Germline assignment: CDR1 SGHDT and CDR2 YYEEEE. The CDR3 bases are TGTGCCAGCAGCTTGGGGCCAGGGGGCGAGCAGTACTTC. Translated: CASSLGPGGEQYF.

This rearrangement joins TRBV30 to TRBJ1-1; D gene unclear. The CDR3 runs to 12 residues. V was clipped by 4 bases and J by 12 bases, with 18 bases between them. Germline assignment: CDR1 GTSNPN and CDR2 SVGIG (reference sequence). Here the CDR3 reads CAWNLRVGETFF. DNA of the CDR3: TGTGCCTGGAACTTACGGGTGGGAGAAACTTTCTTT.

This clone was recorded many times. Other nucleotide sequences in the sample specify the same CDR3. CDR3 residues: CASSPGQDYSPLHF. The CDR3 DNA is TGCGCCAGCAGCCCCGGACAGGACTATTCACCCCTCCACTTT. The chain carries TRBV5-1 and TRBJ1-6; 7 nucleotides align to TRBD1. Unmatched junction bases numbered 6, after V lost 4 bases and J lost 8 bases. Germline V gene lookup returns CDR1 SGHRS and CDR2 YFSETQ. This CDR3 region has 14 residues. Using reference TRBV5-1 and TRBJ1-6 for the parts outside the CDR3, the full variable domain is KAGVTQTPRYLIKTRGQQVTLSCSPISGHRSVSWYQQTPGQGLQFLFEYFSETQRNKGNFPGRFSGRQFSNSRSEMNVSTLELGDSALYLCASSPGQDYSPLHFGNGTRLTVT.

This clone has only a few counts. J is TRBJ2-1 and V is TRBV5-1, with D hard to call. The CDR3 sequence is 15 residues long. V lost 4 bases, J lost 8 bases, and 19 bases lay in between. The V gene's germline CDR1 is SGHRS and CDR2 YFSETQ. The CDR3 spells CASSPGSVTSHEQFF. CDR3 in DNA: TGCGCCAGCAGCCCCGGAAGCGTTACGTCCCATGAGCAGTTCTTC.

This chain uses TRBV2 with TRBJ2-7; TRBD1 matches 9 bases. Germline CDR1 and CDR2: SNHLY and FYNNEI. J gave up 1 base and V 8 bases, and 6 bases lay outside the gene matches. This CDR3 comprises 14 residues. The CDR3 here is CASQTGGSSYEQYF. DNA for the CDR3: TGTGCCAGCCAGACAGGGGGTTCATCCTACGAGCAGTACTTC.

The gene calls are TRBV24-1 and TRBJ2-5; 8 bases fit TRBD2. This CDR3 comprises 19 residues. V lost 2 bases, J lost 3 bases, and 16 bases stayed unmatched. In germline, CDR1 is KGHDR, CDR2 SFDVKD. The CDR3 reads CATSDSRGGGRRCEETQYF. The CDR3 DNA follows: TGTGCCACCAGTGATTCCAGGGGAGGCGGGAGGAGGTGCGAAGAGACCCAGTACTTC.

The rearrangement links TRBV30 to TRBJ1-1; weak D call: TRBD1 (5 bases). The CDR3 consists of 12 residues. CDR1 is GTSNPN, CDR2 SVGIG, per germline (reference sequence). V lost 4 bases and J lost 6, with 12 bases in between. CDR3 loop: CAWMGGGAEAFF. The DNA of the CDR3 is TGTGCCTGGATGGGTGGGGGGGCTGAAGCTTTCTTT.